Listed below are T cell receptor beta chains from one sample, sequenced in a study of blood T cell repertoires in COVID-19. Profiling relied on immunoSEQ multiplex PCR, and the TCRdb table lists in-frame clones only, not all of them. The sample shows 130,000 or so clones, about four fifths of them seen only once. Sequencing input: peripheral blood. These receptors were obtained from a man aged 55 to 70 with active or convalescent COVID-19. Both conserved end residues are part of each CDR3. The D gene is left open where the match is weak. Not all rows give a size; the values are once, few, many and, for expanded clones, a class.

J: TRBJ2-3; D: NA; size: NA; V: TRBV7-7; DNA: TGTGCCAGCACCATACGACGGACAGTTTGGAATACGCAGTATTTT; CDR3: CASTIRRTVWNTQYF
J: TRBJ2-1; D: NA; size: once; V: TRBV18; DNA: TGTGCCAGCTCAGTAATTCAGGGTAATGAGCAGTTCTTC; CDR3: CASSVIQGNEQFF
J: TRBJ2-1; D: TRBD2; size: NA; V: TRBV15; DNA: TGTGCCACCAGCAGAGATCCTAGCGGGAGGGCTGAGCAGTTCTTC; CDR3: CATSRDPSGRAEQFF
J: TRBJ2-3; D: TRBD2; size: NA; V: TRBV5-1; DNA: TGCGCCAGCATCGGGACTAGCGGGAGGGAGGCAGATACGCAGTATTTT; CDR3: CASIGTSGREADTQYF
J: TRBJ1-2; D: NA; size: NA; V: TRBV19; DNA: TGTGCCAGTAGTCAGGGCGCGGGGAACTATGGCTACACCTTC; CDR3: CASSQGAGNYGYTF
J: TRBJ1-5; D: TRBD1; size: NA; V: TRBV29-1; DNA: TGCAGCGGGGGGGACAGTCCTTCTGAGCCCCAGCATTTT; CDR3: CSGGDSPSEPQHF
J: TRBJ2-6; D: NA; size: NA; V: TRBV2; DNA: TGTGCCAGCAGTGAACAGGGGTCGACCAACGTCCTGACTTTC; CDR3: CASSEQGSTNVLTF
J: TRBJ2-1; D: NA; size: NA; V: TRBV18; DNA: TGTGCCAGCTCACCGAAACTTGCTGGGGAGCTATACAATGAGCAGTTCTTC; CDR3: CASSPKLAGELYNEQFF
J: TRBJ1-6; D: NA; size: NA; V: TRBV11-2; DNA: TGTGCCAGCAAAGAGAGCTCCTATAATTCACCCCTCCACTTT; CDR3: CASKESSYNSPLHF
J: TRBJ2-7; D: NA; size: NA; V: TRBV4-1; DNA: TGCGCCAGCAGCCAAGAACGGGGGTGGGAGCAGTACTTC; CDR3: CASSQERGWEQYF
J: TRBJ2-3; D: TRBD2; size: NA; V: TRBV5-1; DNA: TGCGCCAGCTCAAAGTCTCGCGGGGGGACAGATACGCAGTATTTT; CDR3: CASSKSRGGTDTQYF
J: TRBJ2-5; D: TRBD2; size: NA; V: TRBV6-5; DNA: TGTGCCAGCAAAATAGCGGGAGGGCCGGGGGAGCCCCAGTACTTC; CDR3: CASKIAGGPGEPQYF
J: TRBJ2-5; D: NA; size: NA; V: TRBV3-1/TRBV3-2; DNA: TGTGCCAGCAGCCAACCTCGGGAGACCCAGTACTTC; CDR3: CASSQPRETQYF